This T cell receptor (beta chain) was identified during a study of blood T cell repertoires in COVID-19. As for the study in general: Researchers got acute and convalescent COVID-19 samples from the United States, Italy and Spain. T cells, B-cell-depleted T cells, or PBMCs provided the cDNA or gDNA that served as material.

In the source study's methods: Reference gene primers were amplified, and this amplification served to estimate nucleated cell counts. The protocol was immunoSEQ multiplex PCR, while the TCRdb copy is restricted to in-frame clones and leaves out a portion. D and trimming come from the DNA, and the V and J calls and clone size come from that table. Here the sample spans 150,000 to 200,000 clones, about 80% being singletons. Trimming cost V 9 bases and J 5 bases, with 19 bases left between them. This CDR3 comprises 14 residues. The germline V gene has CDR1 SGHRS and CDR2 YFSETQ. This TCR derives from a man in his 60s with acute or convalescent COVID-19. Input material: peripheral blood. This chain uses TRBV5-1 with TRBJ2-3; TRBD2 is a possible D gene (6 bases). CDR3 amino acids: CATTAGTGLDTQYF. For the CDR3, the DNA is TGCGCCACAACGGCGGGGACTGGGCTAGATACGCAGTATTTT.